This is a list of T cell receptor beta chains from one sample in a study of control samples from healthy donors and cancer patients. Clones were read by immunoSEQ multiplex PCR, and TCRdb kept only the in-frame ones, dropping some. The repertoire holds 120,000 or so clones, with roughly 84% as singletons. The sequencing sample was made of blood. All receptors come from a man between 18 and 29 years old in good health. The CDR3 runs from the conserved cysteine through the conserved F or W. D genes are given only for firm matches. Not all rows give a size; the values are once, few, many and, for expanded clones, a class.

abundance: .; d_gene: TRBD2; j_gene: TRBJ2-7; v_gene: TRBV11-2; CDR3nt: TGTGCCAGCAGCTTAATGTCAGCGGGAAAAACCTACGAGCAGTACTTC; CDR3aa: CASSLMSAGKTYEQYF
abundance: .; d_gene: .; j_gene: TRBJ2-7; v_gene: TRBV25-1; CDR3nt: TGTGCCAGCAGTGAGCCCGGGAGAGTCAACGAGCAGTACTTC; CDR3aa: CASSEPGRVNEQYF
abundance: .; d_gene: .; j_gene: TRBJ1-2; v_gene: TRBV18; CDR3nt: TGTGCCAGCTCATCTACAGGGCTCTATGGCTACACCTTC; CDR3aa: CASSSTGLYGYTF
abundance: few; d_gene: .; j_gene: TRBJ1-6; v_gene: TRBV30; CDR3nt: TGTGCGTGCGGGAGAGAGAGGGTTTCACCCCTCCACTTT; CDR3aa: CACGRERVSPLHF
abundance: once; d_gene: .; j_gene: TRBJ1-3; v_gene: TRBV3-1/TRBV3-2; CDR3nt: TGTGCCAGCAGCCAAATGTCAGGAAGAGTCTCTGGAAACACCATATATTTT; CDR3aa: CASSQMSGRVSGNTIYF
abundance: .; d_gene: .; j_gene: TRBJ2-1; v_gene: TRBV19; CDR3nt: TGTGCCAGTAGTTCCTTAGCGAGCTCCTACAATGAGCAGTTCTTC; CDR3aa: CASSSLASSYNEQFF
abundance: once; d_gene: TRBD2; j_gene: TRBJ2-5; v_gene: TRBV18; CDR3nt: TGTGCCAGCTCATCCCGGACTAGCGGGAGAGGGCGGGAGACCCAGTACTTC; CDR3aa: CASSSRTSGRGRETQYF
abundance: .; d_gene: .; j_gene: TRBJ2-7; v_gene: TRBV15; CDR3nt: TGTGCCACCAGCAGAGTAGGGCGGCAGGCCTACGAGCAGTACTTC; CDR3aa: CATSRVGRQAYEQYF
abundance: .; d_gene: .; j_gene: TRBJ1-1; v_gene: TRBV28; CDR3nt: TGTGCCAGCATCTCGTCGAGCGGGACTTCTAACACTGAAGCTTTCTTT; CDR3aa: CASISSSGTSNTEAFF
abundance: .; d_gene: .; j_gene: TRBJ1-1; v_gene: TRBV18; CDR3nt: TGTGCCAGCTCACACTTGGGCCCACCTCTGAACACTGAGGCTTTCTTT; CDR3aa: CASSHLGPPLNTEAFF
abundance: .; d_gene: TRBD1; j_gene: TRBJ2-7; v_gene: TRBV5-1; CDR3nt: TGCGCCAGCAGCTGGGAGGACAGGGCTTACTACGAGCAGTACTTC; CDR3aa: CASSWEDRAYYEQYF
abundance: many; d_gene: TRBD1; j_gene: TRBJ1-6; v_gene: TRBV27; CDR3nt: TGTGCCAGCAGTCCCCTGGACAGGGAGAGTTCACCCCTCCACTTT; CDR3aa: CASSPLDRESSPLHF
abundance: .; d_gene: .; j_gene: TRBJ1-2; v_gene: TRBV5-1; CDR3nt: TGCGCCAGCAGTGAAAGAACAGATTTCTATGGCTACACCTTC; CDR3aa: CASSERTDFYGYTF
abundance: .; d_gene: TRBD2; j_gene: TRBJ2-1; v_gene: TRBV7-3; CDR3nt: TGTGCCAGCTCCCGGGAGGGATATGAGCAGTTCTTC; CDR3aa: CASSREGYEQFF
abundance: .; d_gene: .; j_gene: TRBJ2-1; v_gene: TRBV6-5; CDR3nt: TGTGCCAGCAGTATTAGCCCTAGCTCCTACAATGAGCAGTTCTTC; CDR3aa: CASSISPSSYNEQFF
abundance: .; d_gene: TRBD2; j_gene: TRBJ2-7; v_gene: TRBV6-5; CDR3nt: TGTGCCAGCAGCCCCGTTGGGGGGGCCTACGAGCAGTACTTC; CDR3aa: CASSPVGGAYEQYF
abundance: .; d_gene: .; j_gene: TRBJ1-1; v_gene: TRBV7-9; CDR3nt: TGTGCCAGCAGCTCCCGAGGGACCAACACTGAAGCTTTCTTT; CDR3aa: CASSSRGTNTEAFF
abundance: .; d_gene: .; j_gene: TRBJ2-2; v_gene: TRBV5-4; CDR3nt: TGTGCCAGCAGCTTGGGAGCAGTCAGGGCGACCGGGGAGCTGTTTTTT; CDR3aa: CASSLGAVRATGELFF
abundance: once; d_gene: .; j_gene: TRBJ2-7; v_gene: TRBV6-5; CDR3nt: TGTGCCAGCAGTTACTTGGGCGGCGACGAGCAGTACTTC; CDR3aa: CASSYLGGDEQYF
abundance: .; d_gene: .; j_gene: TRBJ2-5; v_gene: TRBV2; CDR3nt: TGTGCCAGCACAAGGGGGGGTACGACCCAGTACTTC; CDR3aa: CASTRGGTTQYF
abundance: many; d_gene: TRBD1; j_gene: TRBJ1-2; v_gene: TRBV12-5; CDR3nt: TGTGCTAGTGGTTTCCTTGGGACAGGGAAGGCCTATGGCTACACCTTC; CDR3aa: CASGFLGTGKAYGYTF
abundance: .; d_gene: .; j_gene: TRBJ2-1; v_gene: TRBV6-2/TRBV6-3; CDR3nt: TGTGCCAGCAGTTCCGACCGCTACAATGAGCAGTTCTTC; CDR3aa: CASSSDRYNEQFF
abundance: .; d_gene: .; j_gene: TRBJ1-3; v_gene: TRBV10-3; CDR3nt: TGTGCCATCAGTGACTCGGGGGAGGCTGGAAACACCATATATTTT; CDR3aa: CAISDSGEAGNTIYF
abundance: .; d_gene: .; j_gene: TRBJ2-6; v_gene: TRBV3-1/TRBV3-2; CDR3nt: TGTGCCAGCAGCCTCTGGGGGGCGGGGGCCAACGTCCTGACTTTC; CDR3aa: CASSLWGAGANVLTF